The clone carrying this TCR beta chain occurred a few times. Its antigen is not known. Losses at the gene ends were 0 bases for V and 5 bases for J; bases not matched to a gene: 4. This CDR3 spans 15 amino acids. Germline V lookup: CDR1 WNHNN, CDR2 SYGVQD (reference sequence). TCRdb reprocessed the 5' RACE reads with MiXCR, giving one entry per CDR3 protein. The table lists about 430,000 distinct CDR3 sequences, over 15% of them singletons. The data derive from a study of T cells after yellow fever vaccination. Whole-study context: Preparation of the low-cell-number fractions used SMART-Seq v4 Ultra Low Input.

Overall study findings and caveats: Overall, a small share of clonotypes was seen in both CD4 and CD8 compartments. Subsequent to the booster, the majority of primary-vaccination clones reappeared (around 96% CD4, approximately 85% CD8).

The source material was PBMCs, sampled before the yellow fever booster vaccination. The rearrangement uses TRBV10-1 and TRBJ2-1, with 7 bases fitting TRBD2. This receptor was obtained from a young man who received the YFV17D yellow fever vaccine. The CDR3 loop is CASSESASGNNEQFF. In DNA form, the CDR3 reads TGCGCCAGCAGTGAGTCTGCTAGCGGTAACAATGAGCAGTTCTTC.